The 26 T cell receptor beta chains reported below all come from one sample, sequenced in a study of OX40 agonist ivuxolimab in advanced cancers. The table came from immunoSEQ multiplex PCR; TCRdb's copy has only in-frame clones and leaves some out. The data contain tens of thousands of clones, less than 90% of them singletons. Sequenced here: CD4+ or CD8+ T cells sorted from blood, sampled in a trial of the OX40 agonist ivuxolimab. The receptor set was obtained from an adult with an advanced solid tumor such as melanoma, head and neck, liver or kidney cancer.

J is TRBJ2-5 and V is TRBV2, with 7 bases that match TRBD1. V lost 6 bases and J lost 11; bases outside the gene matches: 6. Germline-derived CDR1 and CDR2 are SNHLY and FYNNEI. The CDR3 covers 11 residues. CDR3 DNA sequence: TGTGCCAGCAGGGACAGGTGGGAGCAGTACTTC. Its protein is CASRDRWEQYF.

This chain connects TRBV6-1 to TRBJ2-4; 8 nucleotides agree with TRBD1. The CDR3 covers 18 residues. V trimming: 3 bases; J trimming: 8 bases; junction bases outside the gene matches: 18. Per the germline V gene, CDR1 is MNHNS and CDR2 is SASEGT. CDR3 nucleotide sequence: TGTGCCAGCAGTGAGGTACAGGGGGGAACCTTCTTCTCGTACATTCAGTACTTC. This codes for CASSEVQGGTFFSYIQYF.

The V call is TRBV25-1, the J call TRBJ2-7; D may correspond to TRBD1 or TRBD2 (5 bases each). CDR3 length: 12 residues. With 3 bases removed from V and 5 bases from J, the gap between germline ends came to 8 bases. CDR1 and CDR2 (germline): MGHDK, SYGVNS. In nucleotides, the CDR3 is TGTGCCAGCAGTGATTCGGGGCACGAGCAGTACTTC. Its protein product is CASSDSGHEQYF.

CDR3: CASSLVPDKSGNTIYF. The CDR3 DNA reads TGTGCCAGCAGCTTAGTCCCGGACAAATCTGGAAACACCATATATTTT. V gene TRBV7-2 combines with J gene TRBJ1-3; TRBD1 might be the D (5 bases). This CDR3 contains 16 residues. From germline, CDR1 is SGHTA and CDR2 FQGNSA. The V and J ends lost 1 base and 1 base respectively, with 11 bases between them.

This clone came up once. CDR3 coding DNA: TGTGCCAGCAGCCCCGGGGCAGGGGAAAAACTGTTTTTT. As protein: CASSPGAGEKLFF. V usage is TRBV28 and J usage is TRBJ1-4; D possibly corresponds to TRBD1 (5 bases). Per the germline V gene, CDR1 is MDHEN and CDR2 is SYDVKM. The CDR3 runs to 13 residues. V was trimmed by 6 bases and J by 8 bases, leaving 13 bases between them.

The chain has TRBV9 and TRBJ1-2; D is perhaps TRBD1 (5 bases). This CDR3 has 15 amino acids. Germline V gives CDR1 SGDLS, CDR2 YYNGEE. V lost 4 bases, J lost 6 bases, and 19 bases lay in between. Here the CDR3 DNA reads TGTGCCAGCAGCCCCCCGGGGGGTGATTTCGATGGCTACACCTTC. Translated: CASSPPGGDFDGYTF.

The J gene is TRBJ2-7, the V gene TRBV5-6; 8 bases line up with TRBD1. The J segment lost 2 bases and the V segment lost 0 bases, leaving 7 bases of the junction unmatched. CDR1 is SGHDT, CDR2 YYEEEE, per germline. This CDR3 is built from 16 residues. In DNA form, the CDR3 reads TGTGCCAGCAGCTTGGTCTCGGACAGGGACCCCTACGAGCAGTACTTC. It is translated as CASSLVSDRDPYEQYF.

By its share, this clone is medium-sized. Different DNA sequences within this sample yield the same CDR3. This chain links TRBV9 with TRBJ2-2; D might be TRBD1 (5 bases). In germline, CDR1 is SGDLS, CDR2 YYNGEE. The CDR3 is 14 residues long. The V end was cut by 4 bases, the J end by 2 bases, with 9 bases between. CDR3 bases: TGTGCCAGCAGCCCCGACAGAAACACCGGGGAGCTGTTTTTT. It encodes CASSPDRNTGELFF.

This chain connects TRBV19 to TRBJ1-5, with D tentatively TRBD1 (5 bases). V was shortened by 4 bases and J by 4 bases, with 11 bases between the two germline ends. The CDR3 length is 14 residues. Per the germline V gene, CDR1 is LNHDA and CDR2 is SQIVND (reference sequence). This CDR3 is CASSTDGGNQPQHF. CDR3 coding DNA: TGTGCCAGTAGTACTGACGGGGGGAATCAGCCCCAGCATTTT.

By sample share, this clone is medium-sized. The rearrangement links TRBV9 to TRBJ2-3, with 8 positions matching TRBD2. Germline values: CDR1 SGDLS, CDR2 YYNGEE. V dropped 0 bases and J dropped 0; count of bases not matched to a gene: 3. The CDR3 is 16 residues long. CDR3 protein: CASSVEGGGSTDTQYF. The CDR3 DNA reads as TGTGCCAGCAGCGTAGAGGGCGGGGGGAGCACAGATACGCAGTATTTT. The complete variable domain, with remaining parts taken from reference TRBV9 and TRBJ2-3, reads DSGVTQTPKHLITATGQRVTLRCSPRSGDLSVYWYQQSLDQGLQFLIQYYNGEERAKGNILERFSAQQFPDLHSELNLSSLELGDSALYFCASSVEGGGSTDTQYFGPGTRLTVL.

This clone was observed a handful of times. The chain combines TRBV29-1 with TRBJ1-1; 8 bases align to TRBD1. V gave up 7 bases and J gave up 6 bases; unmatched junction bases: 16. The CDR3 contains 15 residues. Germline values: CDR1 SQVTM, CDR2 ANQGSEA. The CDR3 protein is CSALGQGGRNPEAFF. The CDR3 bases are TGCAGCGCCCTTGGACAGGGTGGACGTAATCCTGAAGCTTTCTTT.

The rearrangement links TRBV7-8 to TRBJ2-7; TRBD1 matches at 10 bases. CDR1 and CDR2 (germline): SGHVS, FQNEAQ. The CDR3 totals 13 residues. Trimming removed 4 bases from V and 3 bases from J; junction bases left unmatched: 0. The CDR3 reads CASSWDRGYEQYF. The CDR3 DNA sequence: TGTGCCAGCAGCTGGGACAGGGGCTACGAGCAGTACTTC.

This chain links TRBV7-9 with TRBJ2-3; TRBD2 aligns across 9 bases. This CDR3 contains 17 residues. Germline V CDR1 and CDR2: SEHNR, FQNEAQ (reference sequence). Unmatched junction bases numbered 14, after V lost 7 bases and J lost 3 bases. The CDR3 nucleotides read TGTGCCAGCATCCCCCACCCCTGGCTAGCGGGGACAGATACGCAGTATTTT. Translation gives CASIPHPWLAGTDTQYF.

The chain combines TRBV28 with TRBJ2-5; D remains ambiguous. The CDR3 is made up of 13 amino acids. Germline CDR1 MDHEN, CDR2 SYDVKM. Trimming took off 5 bases at V and 2 bases at J, with 9 bases between the two ends. CDR3 in amino acids: CASSIRGQETQYF. DNA of the CDR3: TGTGCCAGCAGTATCAGAGGACAAGAGACCCAGTACTTC.

The V call is TRBV6-5, the J call TRBJ1-5; a possible D gene is TRBD1 (6 bases). Trimming left V 7 bases short and J 4 bases short, with 8 bases between. Germline loops: CDR1 MNHEY, CDR2 SVGAGI. The CDR3 is 12 amino acids. CDR3 coding DNA: TGTGCCAGCAAAAGGGGGAATCAGCCCCAGCATTTT. Its translation is CASKRGNQPQHF.

Only a few counts were recorded for this clone. This chain links TRBV7-9 with TRBJ2-7; 7 bases are a match to TRBD1. The CDR3 length is 14 residues. V lost 4 bases and J lost 1; bases outside the gene matches: 4. CDR1 is SEHNR, CDR2 FQNEAQ, per germline (reference sequence). The CDR3 nucleotides are TGTGCCAGCAGCTCCCGGACAGGTTCCTACGAGCAGTACTTC. Amino acids: CASSSRTGSYEQYF.

The J gene is TRBJ2-7, the V gene TRBV9, with unresolved D. The CDR3 has 14 residues. Trimming cost V 0 bases and J 0 bases, with 7 bases left between them. Looked up from germline, CDR1 is SGDLS and CDR2 is YYNGEE. The DNA for the CDR3 is TGTGCCAGCAGCGTAGGGGAATTCTCCTACGAGCAGTACTTC. Its protein is CASSVGEFSYEQYF.

This clone was observed once. This chain links TRBV27 with TRBJ1-5; D not certain. V lost 4 bases to trimming and J lost 12 bases, with 16 bases between them. CDR3 length: 13 amino acids. Per the germline V gene, CDR1 is MNHEY and CDR2 is SMNVEV (reference sequence). CDR3 region: CASSYPPAKDQHF. In nucleotides, the CDR3 is TGTGCCAGCAGTTACCCCCCCGCCAAGGACCAGCATTTT.

This clone was counted only a few times. The chain joins TRBV19 to TRBJ1-1; D is ambiguous. Looked up from germline, CDR1 is LNHDA and CDR2 is SQIVND (reference sequence). The CDR3 loop spans 14 amino acids. The V gene lost 1 base and the J gene lost 4 bases, with 10 bases spanning the gap. For the CDR3, the DNA is TGTGCCAGTAGTATAGTTGGAGGTGGCACTGAAGCTTTCTTT. This encodes CASSIVGGGTEAFF.

V gene TRBV2 combines with J gene TRBJ1-1; 7 bases align to TRBD1. The CDR3 has 14 residues. V was pared by 9 bases and J by 2 bases, with 9 bases of the junction left unmatched. Germline V lookup: CDR1 SNHLY, CDR2 FYNNEI. In DNA form, the CDR3 reads TGTGCCAGGTCGCGAGGGGGCAGAAACACTGAAGCTTTCTTT. This translates into CARSRGGRNTEAFF.

The CDR3 sequence is CASSASANTGELFF. In nucleotides, the CDR3 is TGTGCCAGCAGTGCCAGTGCGAACACCGGGGAGCTGTTTTTT. This chain links TRBV2 with TRBJ2-2; D is uncertain. Germline lookup yields CDR1 SNHLY and CDR2 FYNNEI. Trimming left V 4 bases short and J 0 bases short, with 6 bases between. The length of the CDR3 is 14 residues.

There are a few counts of this clone. The rearrangement joins TRBV6-6 to TRBJ1-6; 9 bases line up with TRBD1. Germline values: CDR1 MNHNY, CDR2 SVGAGI (reference sequence). V was clipped by 7 bases and J by 7 bases; unmatched bases: 11. This CDR3 region has 16 residues. The CDR3 region is CASTLTGGLGNSPLHF. The CDR3 coding sequence is TGTGCCAGCACGTTGACAGGGGGTCTGGGCAATTCACCCCTCCACTTT.

The genes are TRBV4-3 and TRBJ2-2; no clear D gene. CDR1 and CDR2 from the germline V gene are LGHNA and YSLEER. This CDR3 is 14 amino acids long. V was clipped by 4 bases and J by 4 bases, with 10 bases between them. CDR3 in DNA: TGCGCCAGCAGCCCCCGACCACTCACCGGGGAGCTGTTTTTT. It translates to CASSPRPLTGELFF.

The chain has TRBV19 and TRBJ1-1, with D unclear. The germline V gene has CDR1 LNHDA and CDR2 SQIVND (reference sequence). This CDR3 has 12 amino acids. Trimming removed 5 bases from V and 1 base from J, with 5 bases in between. This CDR3 is CASSLTNTEAFF. CDR3 coding DNA: TGTGCCAGTAGTCTCACGAACACTGAAGCTTTCTTT. Supplemented by reference TRBV19 and TRBJ1-1, the full variable domain reads DGGITQSPKYLFRKEGQNVTLSCEQNLNHDAMYWYRQDPGQGLRLIYYSQIVNDFQKGDIAEGYSVSREKKESFPLTVTSAQKNPTAFYLCASSLTNTEAFFGQGTRLTVV.

The rearrangement links TRBV14 to TRBJ2-5; no definite D call. CDR1 is SGHDN, CDR2 FVKESK, per germline. V lost 2 bases, J lost 4 bases, and 14 bases lay in between. The CDR3 is 15 amino acids. The DNA for the CDR3 is TGTGCCAGCAGCCAATTGGTGAGAGTTGGAGAGACCCAGTACTTC. This encodes CASSQLVRVGETQYF.

This clone was seen a single time. The chain joins TRBV15 to TRBJ2-3; 7 bases align to TRBD2. V gave up 7 bases and J gave up 1 base; unmatched junction bases: 2. The CDR3 is 13 amino acids. From germline, CDR1 is LNHNV and CDR2 YYDKDF (reference sequence). The CDR3 reads CATNLAGTDTQYF. The DNA for the CDR3 is TGTGCCACCAATCTAGCGGGCACAGATACGCAGTATTTT.